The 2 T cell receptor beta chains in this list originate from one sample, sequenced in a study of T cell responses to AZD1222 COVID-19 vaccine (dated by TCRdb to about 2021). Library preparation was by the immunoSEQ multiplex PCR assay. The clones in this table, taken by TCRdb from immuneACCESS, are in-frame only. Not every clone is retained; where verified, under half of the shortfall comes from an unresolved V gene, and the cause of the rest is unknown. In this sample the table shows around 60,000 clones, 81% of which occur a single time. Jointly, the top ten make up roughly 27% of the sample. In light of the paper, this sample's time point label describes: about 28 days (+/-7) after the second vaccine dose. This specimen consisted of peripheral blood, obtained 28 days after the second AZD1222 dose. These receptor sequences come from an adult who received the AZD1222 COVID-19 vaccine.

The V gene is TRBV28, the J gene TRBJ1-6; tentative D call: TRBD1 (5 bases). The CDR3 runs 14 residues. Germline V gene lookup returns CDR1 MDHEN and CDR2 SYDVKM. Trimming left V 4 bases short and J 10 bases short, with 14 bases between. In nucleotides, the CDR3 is TGTGCCAGCAGTTCCCCTGCTCAGGGCTCACCCCTCCACTTT. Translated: CASSSPAQGSPLHF.

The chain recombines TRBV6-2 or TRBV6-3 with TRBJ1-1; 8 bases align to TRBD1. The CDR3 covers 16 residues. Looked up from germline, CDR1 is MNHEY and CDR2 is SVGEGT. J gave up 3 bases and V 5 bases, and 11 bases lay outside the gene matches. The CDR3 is CASSPPTDRVHTEAFF. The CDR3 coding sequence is TGTGCCAGCAGTCCCCCCACGGACAGGGTCCACACTGAAGCTTTCTTT.